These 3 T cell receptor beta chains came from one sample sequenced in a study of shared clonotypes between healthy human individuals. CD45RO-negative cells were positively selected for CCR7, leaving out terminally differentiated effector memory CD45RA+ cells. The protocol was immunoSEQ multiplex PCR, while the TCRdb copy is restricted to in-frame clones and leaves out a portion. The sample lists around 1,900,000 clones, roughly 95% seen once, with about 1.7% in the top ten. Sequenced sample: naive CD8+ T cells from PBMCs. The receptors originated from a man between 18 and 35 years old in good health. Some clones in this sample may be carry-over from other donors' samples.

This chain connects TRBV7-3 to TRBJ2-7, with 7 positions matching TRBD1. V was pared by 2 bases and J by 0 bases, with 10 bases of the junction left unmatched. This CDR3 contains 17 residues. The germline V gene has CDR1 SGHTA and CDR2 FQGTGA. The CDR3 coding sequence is TGTGCCAGCAGCTTAGGGCCCAGGGGGTCCCCCTCCTACGAGCAGTACTTC. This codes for CASSLGPRGSPSYEQYF.

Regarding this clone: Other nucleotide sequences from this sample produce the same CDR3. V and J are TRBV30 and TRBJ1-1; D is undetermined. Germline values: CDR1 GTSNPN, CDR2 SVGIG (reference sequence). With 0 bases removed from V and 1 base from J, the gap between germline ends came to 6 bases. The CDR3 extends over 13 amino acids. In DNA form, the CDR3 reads TGTGCCTGGAGTGTGGCGAGGAACACTGAAGCTTTCTTT. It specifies CAWSVARNTEAFF.

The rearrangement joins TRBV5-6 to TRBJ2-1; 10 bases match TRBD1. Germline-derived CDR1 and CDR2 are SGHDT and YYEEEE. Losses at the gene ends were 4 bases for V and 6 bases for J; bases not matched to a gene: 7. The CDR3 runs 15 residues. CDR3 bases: TGTGCCAGCAGCATACCCGGGACAGGGGTCAATGAGCAGTTCTTC. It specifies CASSIPGTGVNEQFF.